These T cell receptor beta chains were read from a single sample in a study of blood T cell repertoires in COVID-19. The table came from immunoSEQ multiplex PCR; TCRdb's copy has only in-frame clones and leaves some out. This table has about 350,000 clones, about 92% appearing once. Sample: peripheral blood. These TCRs come from a woman aged 60-70 years with COVID-19, enrolled during active disease. The CDR3 runs from the conserved cysteine through the conserved F or W. The order of the fields is V gene, J gene, D gene, clone size, CDR3 protein, CDR3 DNA. The D gene is left open where the match is weak. Part of the rows lack a size; the others show once, few, many or a class for expanded clones.

V: TRBV7-6
J: TRBJ2-1
D: -
size: -
CDR3: CASSFPRQVPFF
DNA: TGTGCCAGCAGCTTCCCGAGACAGGTTCCGTTCTTC

V: TRBV9
J: TRBJ2-7
D: TRBD1
size: -
CDR3: CASSVLTGGEQYF
DNA: TGTGCCAGCAGCGTCCTTACAGGGGGCGAGCAGTACTTC

V: TRBV6-4
J: TRBJ2-3
D: TRBD2
size: once
CDR3: CASSDTGAGGLDTQYF
DNA: TGTGCCAGCAGTGACACGGGAGCGGGGGGCCTGGATACGCAGTATTTT

V: TRBV20-1
J: TRBJ1-5
D: -
size: -
CDR3: CSASDRTRGNQPQHF
DNA: TGCAGTGCTAGTGACAGGACTAGGGGCAATCAGCCCCAGCATTTT

V: TRBV30
J: TRBJ1-1
D: -
size: -
CDR3: CAFLTFSEAFF
DNA: TGTGCCTTCCTCACTTTCTCTGAAGCTTTCTTT

V: TRBV7-3
J: TRBJ2-5
D: TRBD1
size: once
CDR3: CASSSTGEETQYF
DNA: TGTGCCAGCAGCTCCACAGGGGAAGAGACCCAGTACTTC

V: TRBV4-1
J: TRBJ1-1
D: -
size: -
CDR3: CASSQVGRGHGSTEAFF
DNA: TGCGCCAGCAGCCAAGTTGGGAGGGGCCACGGTAGCACTGAAGCTTTCTTT

V: TRBV6-5
J: TRBJ1-2
D: -
size: -
CDR3: CASRLTGGYGYTF
DNA: TGTGCCAGCAGATTGACAGGTGGCTATGGCTACACCTTC

V: TRBV11-2
J: TRBJ2-2
D: -
size: -
CDR3: CASSLDMNTGELFF
DNA: TGTGCCAGCAGCTTAGACATGAACACCGGGGAGCTGTTTTTT

V: TRBV7-9
J: TRBJ2-1
D: -
size: -
CDR3: CASSLAPTNEQFF
DNA: TGTGCCAGCAGCTTAGCTCCGACTAATGAGCAGTTCTTC

V: TRBV10-3
J: TRBJ1-4
D: TRBD1
size: -
CDR3: CAISATTGAQSEKLFF
DNA: TGTGCCATCAGTGCTACGACAGGGGCGCAGTCGGAAAAACTGTTTTTT

V: TRBV5-1
J: TRBJ2-3
D: TRBD1
size: -
CDR3: CASSSPDRVVDTQYF
DNA: TGCGCCAGCAGCTCACCGGACAGGGTGGTAGATACGCAGTATTTT

V: TRBV3-1/TRBV3-2
J: TRBJ1-3
D: -
size: -
CDR3: CASSPPGSGNTIYF
DNA: TGTGCCAGCAGCCCCCCAGGCTCTGGAAACACCATATATTTT

V: TRBV4-2
J: TRBJ2-3
D: -
size: -
CDR3: CASSPGSPWGTDTQYF
DNA: TGTGCCAGCAGCCCCGGGTCTCCCTGGGGCACAGATACGCAGTATTTT

V: TRBV7-2
J: TRBJ1-3
D: TRBD1
size: -
CDR3: CASSSSTGGNTIYF
DNA: TGTGCCAGCAGCTCCTCGACAGGGGGAAACACCATATATTTT

V: TRBV7-3
J: TRBJ2-2
D: TRBD2
size: -
CDR3: CASSLVGTSDAGELFF
DNA: TGTGCCAGCAGCTTAGTTGGGACTAGCGACGCCGGGGAGCTGTTTTTT

V: TRBV19
J: TRBJ1-1
D: TRBD1
size: -
CDR3: CATRTGDTEAFF
DNA: TGTGCCACTAGGACAGGGGACACTGAAGCTTTCTTT

V: TRBV10-3
J: TRBJ1-1
D: -
size: -
CDR3: CAARQNDWNTEAFF
DNA: TGTGCCGCCCGACAGAATGACTGGAACACTGAAGCTTTCTTT

V: TRBV6-6
J: TRBJ2-1
D: -
size: once
CDR3: CASSYGLGGDNNEQFF
DNA: TGTGCCAGCAGTTACGGGCTTGGGGGGGACAACAATGAGCAGTTCTTC

V: TRBV5-6
J: TRBJ2-6
D: TRBD1
size: -
CDR3: CASSPGQGDGANVLTF
DNA: TGTGCCAGCAGCCCGGGACAGGGGGATGGGGCCAACGTCCTGACTTTC

V: TRBV7-3
J: TRBJ2-1
D: -
size: -
CDR3: CASSLRQSAGSSYNEQFF
DNA: TGTGCCAGCAGCTTAAGGCAGTCCGCGGGATCCTCCTACAATGAGCAGTTCTTC

V: TRBV28
J: TRBJ2-1
D: -
size: -
CDR3: CASTSGGALYNEQFF
DNA: TGTGCCAGCACCTCAGGCGGGGCTCTCTACAATGAGCAGTTCTTC

V: TRBV7-2
J: TRBJ1-2
D: -
size: -
CDR3: CASSLRERGGYTF
DNA: TGTGCCAGCAGCTTAAGAGAAAGAGGAGGCTACACCTTC

V: TRBV7-9
J: TRBJ2-1
D: TRBD2
size: -
CDR3: CASSPGLAGGNNEQFF
DNA: TGTGCCAGCAGCCCCGGACTAGCGGGGGGGAATAATGAGCAGTTCTTC

V: TRBV28
J: TRBJ2-3
D: TRBD1
size: -
CDR3: CASSDYPGQGPSTDTQYF
DNA: TGTGCCAGCAGTGACTATCCGGGACAGGGTCCCAGCACAGATACGCAGTATTTT

V: TRBV29-1
J: TRBJ2-7
D: TRBD2
size: -
CDR3: CSGGRDPYEQYF
DNA: TGCAGCGGGGGGAGGGATCCCTACGAGCAGTACTTC

V: TRBV27
J: TRBJ2-3
D: -
size: -
CDR3: CASSYRTGGTDTQYF
DNA: TGTGCCAGCAGTTATCGGACCGGGGGCACAGATACGCAGTATTTT

V: TRBV24-1
J: TRBJ2-1
D: -
size: -
CDR3: CATSDSPDNEQFF
DNA: TGTGCCACCAGTGATTCCCCGGACAATGAGCAGTTCTTC

V: TRBV5-1
J: TRBJ1-2
D: -
size: -
CDR3: CASSFLTGFSVGYTF
DNA: TGCGCCAGCAGCTTCCTGACAGGTTTTTCGGTAGGCTACACCTTC

V: TRBV6-4
J: TRBJ1-1
D: -
size: -
CDR3: CASTIMGGTHTEAFF
DNA: TGTGCCAGCACAATCATGGGGGGAACGCACACTGAAGCTTTCTTT

V: TRBV24-1
J: TRBJ2-5
D: TRBD2
size: -
CDR3: CATSARPGTSGGISIAQYF
DNA: TGTGCCACCAGTGCCCGGCCGGGGACTAGCGGGGGGATTAGCATTGCCCAGTACTTC

V: TRBV9
J: TRBJ1-6
D: TRBD1
size: -
CDR3: CASSADRTNNSPLHF
DNA: TGTGCCAGCAGCGCGGACAGGACAAATAATTCACCCCTCCACTTT

V: TRBV9
J: TRBJ2-1
D: TRBD2
size: -
CDR3: CASSVRSGGASEQFF
DNA: TGTGCCAGCAGCGTCCGTAGCGGGGGGGCGAGTGAGCAGTTCTTC

V: TRBV19
J: TRBJ2-2
D: TRBD1
size: once
CDR3: CASSITGQGSGELFF
DNA: TGTGCCAGTAGTATTACGGGACAGGGGTCCGGGGAGCTGTTTTTT

V: TRBV7-9
J: TRBJ1-2
D: -
size: -
CDR3: CASSPGRNREGTF
DNA: TGTGCCAGCAGCCCGGGACGAAACAGGGAAGGCACCTTC

V: TRBV3-1/TRBV3-2
J: TRBJ1-2
D: -
size: -
CDR3: CASSQVGGSYGYTF
DNA: TGTGCCAGCAGCCAAGTAGGAGGGTCCTATGGCTACACCTTC

V: TRBV5-6
J: TRBJ2-3
D: -
size: -
CDR3: CASSFGLKFGTDTQYF
DNA: TGTGCCAGCAGCTTTGGACTAAAATTTGGGACAGATACGCAGTATTTT